This TCR beta chain comes out of a study of T cells in narcolepsy. The CDR3 totals 15 residues. Germline lookup yields CDR1 LGHNA and CDR2 YSLEER. The V and J ends lost 3 bases and 5 bases, in that order; junction bases with no gene match: 5. Sequencing used immunoSEQ multiplex PCR; TCRdb keeps in-frame clones, though not all of them. The sample shows roughly 22,000 clones, roughly 64% of them seen only once. This clone was seen a few times. Its antigen is currently unknown. Study observations and caveats: Some memory CD4+ repertoires had no autoreactive clone sequences. Blood of same and different patients, but not healthy controls, reportedly held recurring autoreactive clonotypes. Autoreactive HCRT-specific and TRIB2-specific clonotypes were marked in same-patient CSF-versus-blood CD4+ comparisons.

The chain uses TRBV4-3 and TRBJ2-2; TRBD1 matches at 8 bases. Sequencing was done on a sample of memory (CD45RA-) CD4+ T cells from blood. The receptor comes from a human donor in good health. Here the CDR3 reads CASSQGTGGTGELFF. The CDR3 DNA follows: TGCGCCAGCAGCCAGGGGACAGGAGGAACCGGGGAGCTGTTTTTT.